Following are 26 T cell receptor beta chains from one sample sequenced in a study of cytomegalovirus exposure and HLA in healthy donors. PCR was performed using 60 Vbeta and 13 Jbeta primers. TCRdb keeps only in-frame clones here, not all; method: immunoSEQ multiplex PCR. This table has about 140,000 clones, less than 80% appearing once. The sequenced sample consisted of PBMCs. These receptors all stem from a woman between 45 and 65 years old in good health and CMV-seropositive.

The chain couples TRBV18 to TRBJ1-5, with D perhaps TRBD1 (5 bases). Germline CDR1 KGHSH, CDR2 LQKENI. The length of the CDR3 is 15 residues. Trimming took off 4 bases at V and 8 bases at J, with 18 bases between the two ends. The CDR3 spells CASSRSGSGLEPQHF. CDR3 DNA sequence: TGTGCCAGCTCACGCTCAGGGAGCGGGTTGGAGCCCCAGCATTTT.

This clone was observed once. V is TRBV6-5 and J is TRBJ2-2; D might be TRBD2 (6 bases). This CDR3 comprises 15 residues. Germline CDR1 is MNHEY and CDR2 is SVGAGI. V lost 7 bases and J lost 2, with 14 bases in between. CDR3 nucleotide sequence: TGTGCCAGCACCAGAGCCGGGGGTAACACCGGGGAGCTGTTTTTT. Protein sequence: CASTRAGGNTGELFF.

The V and J genes are TRBV5-1 and TRBJ1-1, with 11 positions matching TRBD1. The CDR3 sequence is 16 residues long. Germline V gene data show CDR1 as SGHRS and CDR2 as YFSETQ. The junction had 3 bases not matched to a gene; V was cut back by 2 bases and J by 0 bases. In DNA, the CDR3 is TGCGCCAGCAGCTTCGGACAGGGGGCTGTGAACACTGAAGCTTTCTTT. As protein: CASSFGQGAVNTEAFF.

The V call is TRBV4-2, the J call TRBJ2-2; TRBD2 matches 8 bases. V lost 4 bases and J lost 3; bases outside the gene matches: 7. The germline V gene encodes CDR1 LGHNA and CDR2 YNFKEQ. This CDR3 contains 16 residues. CDR3 bases: TGTGCCAGCAGCCGACAACGGGGGGGCGACACCGGGGAGCTGTTTTTT. Translated: CASSRQRGGDTGELFF.

This chain joins TRBV5-6 and TRBJ1-2, with a possible D match to TRBD1 (5 bases). Per germline, CDR1 SGHDT and CDR2 YYEEEE. V was clipped by 4 bases and J by 2 bases, with 9 bases between them. The CDR3 loop spans 13 amino acids. The CDR3 protein is CASSQTANYGYTF. CDR3 nucleotide sequence: TGTGCCAGCAGCCAGACAGCAAACTATGGCTACACCTTC.

In DNA form, the CDR3 reads TGTGCCAGCAGCTTACCCCGTCGAGAAGGCAATCAGCCCCAGCATTTT. This translates into CASSLPRREGNQPQHF. J is TRBJ1-5 and V is TRBV11-2; D remains ambiguous. Germline CDR1 SGHAT, CDR2 FQNNGV. There are 16 residues in the CDR3. Between the trimmed V and J ends, which lost 2 bases and 2 bases, there was a span of 13 bases.

V and J are TRBV6-1 and TRBJ1-5; 7 bases match TRBD1. The CDR3 runs 14 residues. Germline V gene lookup returns CDR1 MNHNS and CDR2 SASEGT. J was trimmed by 3 bases and V by 8 bases; bases with no gene match: 7. DNA for the CDR3: TGTGCCAGCTGTATCGACAGGGTCAATCAGCCCCAGCATTTT. Its protein product is CASCIDRVNQPQHF.

This clone turned up a few times. This chain uses TRBV6-5 with TRBJ2-5; D might be TRBD1 (7 bases). TRBJ2-7 explains the end of the DNA better; the J call may be wrong. This CDR3 contains 14 residues. Germline V lookup: CDR1 MNHEY, CDR2 SVGAGI. CDR3 sequence reads: CASRQRQGGYEQYF. CDR3 nucleotides: TGTGCCAGCAGACAACGACAGGGAGGCTACGAGCAGTACTTC.

The chain recombines TRBV7-9 with TRBJ1-1; D is uncertain. V shed 6 bases and J shed 2 bases, with 16 bases lying between them. Germline-derived CDR1 and CDR2 are SEHNR and FQNEAQ (reference sequence). CDR3 length: 15 residues. The CDR3 reads CASRPPRAPNTEAFF. In DNA, the CDR3 is TGTGCCAGCAGGCCACCGAGGGCCCCAAACACTGAAGCTTTCTTT.

This sequence joins TRBV2 and TRBJ2-7; 7 nucleotides align to TRBD1. The CDR3 extends over 14 amino acids. Germline assignment: CDR1 SNHLY and CDR2 FYNNEI. Trimming at V came to 6 bases and at J to 4 bases, leaving 9 bases not matched to a gene. CDR3 sequence reads: CASSVGQDFYEQYF. In nucleotides, the CDR3 is TGTGCCAGCAGCGTCGGACAGGACTTTTACGAGCAGTACTTC.

V and J are TRBV2 and TRBJ1-5; no reliable D call. CDR3 length equals 14 residues. CDR1 and CDR2 from the germline V gene are SNHLY and FYNNEI. The V and J ends lost 6 bases and 1 base respectively, with 10 bases between them. CDR3 coding DNA: TGTGCCAGCAGCACGGAGGGAAGCAATCAGCCCCAGCATTTT. This translates into CASSTEGSNQPQHF.

The chain is built from TRBV13 and TRBJ1-1, with 7 bases matching TRBD1. The CDR3 covers 13 residues. V trimming: 3 bases; J trimming: 5 bases; junction bases outside the gene matches: 3. Germline-derived CDR1 and CDR2 are PRHDT and FYEKMQ (reference sequence). CDR3 nucleotides: TGTGCCAGCAGCTTTAACAGGGGAACTGAAGCTTTCTTT. Translation: CASSFNRGTEAFF. Filled out from reference TRBV13 and TRBJ1-1, the complete variable domain reads AAGVIQSPRHLIKEKRETATLKCYPIPRHDTVYWYQQGPGQDPQFLISFYEKMQSDKGSIPDRFSAQQFSDYHSELNMSSLELGDSALYFCASSFNRGTEAFFGQGTRLTVV.

There are a few counts of this clone. The CDR3 reads CASSPFLWVTGHF. The CDR3 region has the DNA TGTGCCAGCAGTCCTTTTCTTTGGGTTACAGGGCATTTT. The rearrangement links TRBV25-1 to TRBJ1-5, with a possible D match to TRBD1 (5 bases). Trimming stripped 5 bases from V and 15 bases from J, with 20 bases between. The CDR3 runs 13 residues. Looked up from germline, CDR1 is MGHDK and CDR2 is SYGVNS.

This chain joins TRBV19 and TRBJ1-4; D uncertain. The CDR3 consists of 15 residues. The V and J ends lost 1 base and 0 bases respectively, with 6 bases between them. The V gene's germline CDR1 is LNHDA and CDR2 SQIVND (reference sequence). In DNA form, the CDR3 reads TGTGCCAGTAGTATAGCTGCGGCAACTAATGAAAAACTGTTTTTT. Translation: CASSIAAATNEKLFF.

The chain employs TRBV5-1 and TRBJ1-2, with a tentative D call TRBD1 (6 bases). The length of the CDR3 is 18 residues. CDR1 is SGHRS and CDR2 is YFSETQ in the germline V gene. Between the trimmed V and J ends, which lost 3 bases and 2 bases, there was a span of 23 bases. The CDR3 spells CASSWGWDKSLPNYGYTF. The CDR3 region has the DNA TGCGCCAGCAGCTGGGGGTGGGACAAATCTCTTCCCAACTATGGCTACACCTTC.

V is TRBV5-4 and J is TRBJ2-6; 10 positions match TRBD1. This CDR3 has 20 residues. V was pared by 4 bases and J by 1 base, with 14 bases of the junction left unmatched. From germline, CDR1 is SGHNT and CDR2 YYREEE (reference sequence). The CDR3 coding sequence is TGTGCCAGCAGCCGGTCCGCCGGGACAGGGGACGGGTCTGGGGCCAACGTCCTGACTTTC. This sequence encodes CASSRSAGTGDGSGANVLTF.

This chain connects TRBV27 to TRBJ1-5; D is unresolved. CDR1 MNHEY and CDR2 SMNVEV come from the germline V gene (reference sequence). The CDR3 is 8 amino acids. Trimming took off 11 bases at V and 9 bases at J, with 5 bases between the two ends. In DNA form, the CDR3 reads TGTGCCCTAGGGCCCCAGCATTTT. This gives the protein CALGPQHF.

The rearrangement joins TRBV28 to TRBJ2-1; TRBD1 matches 7 bases. This CDR3 spans 16 amino acids. CDR1 is MDHEN and CDR2 is SYDVKM in the germline V gene. V trimming: 6 bases; J trimming: 5 bases; junction bases outside the gene matches: 13. DNA of the CDR3: TGTGCCAGCAGCCCCGCCGCTGGACAGGCGGACAATGAGCAGTTCTTC. It yields the protein CASSPAAGQADNEQFF.

The V call is TRBV6-5, the J call TRBJ1-2, with 7 positions matching TRBD1. The CDR3 is made up of 16 amino acids. After removal of 1 base from V and 6 bases from J, the junction contained 11 bases not matched to a gene. Germline values: CDR1 MNHEY, CDR2 SVGAGI. The CDR3 here is CASSYFRQGSLDGYTF. The CDR3 nucleotides are TGTGCCAGCAGTTACTTCAGACAGGGATCATTGGATGGCTACACCTTC.

The chain employs TRBV6-6 and TRBJ2-7, with 10 bases that match TRBD1. The CDR3 has 14 residues. Trimming at V came to 7 bases and at J to 2 bases, leaving 5 bases not matched to a gene. The germline gives CDR1 MNHNY, CDR2 SVGAGI (reference sequence). CDR3 sequence: CASTGTGATYEQYF. The CDR3 DNA reads as TGTGCCAGCACCGGGACAGGGGCCACCTACGAGCAGTACTTC.

The chain carries TRBV18 and TRBJ1-3; the D gene is possibly TRBD1 (6 bases). The CDR3 extends over 16 amino acids. Germline assignment: CDR1 KGHSH and CDR2 LQKENI. Trimming took off 4 bases at V and 4 bases at J, with 17 bases between the two ends. This chain's CDR3 is CASSREGQPTGNTIYF. CDR3 in DNA: TGTGCCAGCTCACGCGAAGGACAGCCAACCGGAAACACCATATATTTT.

The V gene is TRBV9, the J gene TRBJ1-1; a possible D gene is TRBD1 (6 bases). V lost 0 bases and J 5 bases, leaving 17 bases between the germline ends. The CDR3 is made up of 16 amino acids. From germline, CDR1 is SGDLS and CDR2 YYNGEE. CDR3 nucleotides: TGTGCCAGCAGCGTAGAGCCTCAGGGTAGGGGGACTGAAGCTTTCTTT. This encodes CASSVEPQGRGTEAFF.

V gene TRBV4-2 combines with J gene TRBJ2-7; perhaps TRBD1 as D (6 bases). The CDR3 loop spans 14 amino acids. Germline CDR1 LGHNA, CDR2 YNFKEQ. V gave up 1 base and J gave up 0 bases, with 7 bases separating them. Written as DNA, the CDR3 is TGTGCCAGCAGCCAAGTGGGGGCCTCCTACGAGCAGTACTTC. It yields the protein CASSQVGASYEQYF.

The chain combines TRBV9 with TRBJ1-5; 9 nucleotides agree with TRBD1. Germline loops: CDR1 SGDLS, CDR2 YYNGEE. This CDR3 has 15 residues. V was clipped by 4 bases and J by 6 bases; unmatched bases: 8. In DNA, the CDR3 is TGTGCCAGCAGCCCTACAGGGGGCGCGGCTCAGCCCCAGCATTTT. Its translation is CASSPTGGAAQPQHF.

CDR3 DNA: TGTGCCAGTCAGAGGGAGGCAAAACTGTTTTTT. Translated: CASQREAKLFF. The chain couples TRBV6-1 to TRBJ1-4; D not resolved. This CDR3 is 11 amino acids long. CDR1 and CDR2 (germline): MNHNS, SASEGT. The V and J ends lost 9 bases and 10 bases respectively, with 12 bases between them.

The chain uses TRBV18 and TRBJ2-7; 8 bases are a match to TRBD1. Unmatched junction bases numbered 9, after V lost 2 bases and J lost 6 bases. The length of the CDR3 is 15 residues. Germline CDR1 KGHSH, CDR2 LQKENI. CDR3 residues: CASSPATGESREQYF. CDR3 coding DNA: TGTGCCAGCTCACCAGCGACAGGGGAGTCCCGCGAGCAGTACTTC.